This T cell receptor (beta chain) comes out of a study of T cells in Graves' hyperthyroidism and ophthalmopathy. Amplification yielded TCR beta CDR3 regions, with RNA transcripts as the source. HTBI primers drove first-round RT-PCR of the TCR CDR3. MiXCR, run by TCRdb on the multiplex PCR reads, gives a single entry per CDR3 protein. This sample carries hundreds of thousands of distinct CDR3 sequences, around a quarter of them seen once, and the ten largest clones take more than 25%. Ten or more counts support this clonotype. Ahead of any ophthalmopathy symptoms, the blood sample was obtained at the first diagnosis of hyperthyroidism. The source material was blood. The receptor's source is a man between 40 and 49 years old with Graves' hyperthyroidism that later progressed to Graves' ophthalmopathy.

The CDR3 sequence is CASTRQGKTGELFF. The CDR3 bases are TGTGCCAGCACCCGACAGGGGAAGACCGGGGAGCTGTTTTTT. This chain uses TRBV6-2 or TRBV6-3 with TRBJ2-2; 8 nucleotides line up with TRBD1. Per the germline V gene, CDR1 is MNHEY and CDR2 is SVGEGT. CDR3 length: 14 amino acids. Trimming took 7 bases from V and 5 from J; bases not matched to a gene: 6.